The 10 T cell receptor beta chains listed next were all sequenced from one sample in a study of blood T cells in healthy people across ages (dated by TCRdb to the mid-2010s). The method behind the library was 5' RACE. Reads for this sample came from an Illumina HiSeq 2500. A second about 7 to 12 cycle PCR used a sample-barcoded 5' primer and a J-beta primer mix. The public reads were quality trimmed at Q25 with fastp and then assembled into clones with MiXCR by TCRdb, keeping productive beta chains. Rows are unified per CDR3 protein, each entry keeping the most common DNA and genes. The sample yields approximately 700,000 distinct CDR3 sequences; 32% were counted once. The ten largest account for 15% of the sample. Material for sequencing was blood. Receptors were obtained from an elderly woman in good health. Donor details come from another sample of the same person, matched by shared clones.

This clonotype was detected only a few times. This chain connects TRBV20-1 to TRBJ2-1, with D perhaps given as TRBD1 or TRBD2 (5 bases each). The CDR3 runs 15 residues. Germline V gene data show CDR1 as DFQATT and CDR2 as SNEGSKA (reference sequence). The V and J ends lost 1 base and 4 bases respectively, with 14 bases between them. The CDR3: CSARGVGTGYNEQFF. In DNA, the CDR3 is TGCAGTGCTAGAGGTGTCGGGACGGGTTACAATGAGCAGTTCTTC.

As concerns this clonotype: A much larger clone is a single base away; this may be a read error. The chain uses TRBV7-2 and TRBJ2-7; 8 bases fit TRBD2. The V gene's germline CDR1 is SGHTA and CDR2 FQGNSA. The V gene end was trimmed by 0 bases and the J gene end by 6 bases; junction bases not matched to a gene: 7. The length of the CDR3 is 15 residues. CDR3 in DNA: TGTGCCAGCAGCTTAGCGGGACTAGTGGGGGGCGAGCAGTACTTC. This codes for CASSLAGLVGGEQYF.

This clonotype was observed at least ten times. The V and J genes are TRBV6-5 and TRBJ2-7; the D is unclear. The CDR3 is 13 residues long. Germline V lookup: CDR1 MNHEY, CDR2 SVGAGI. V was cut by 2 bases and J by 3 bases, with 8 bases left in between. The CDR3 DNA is TGTGCCAGCAGTTACCGACCCCTCTACGAGCAGTACTTC. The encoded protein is CASSYRPLYEQYF.

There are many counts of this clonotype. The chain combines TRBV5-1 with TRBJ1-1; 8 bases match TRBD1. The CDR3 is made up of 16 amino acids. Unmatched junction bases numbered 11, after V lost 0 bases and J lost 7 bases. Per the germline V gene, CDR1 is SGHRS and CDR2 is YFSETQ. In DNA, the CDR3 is TGCGCCAGCAGCTTGGCCCAGGGGGCCGGCAGAGTTGAAGCTTTCTTT. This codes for CASSLAQGAGRVEAFF.

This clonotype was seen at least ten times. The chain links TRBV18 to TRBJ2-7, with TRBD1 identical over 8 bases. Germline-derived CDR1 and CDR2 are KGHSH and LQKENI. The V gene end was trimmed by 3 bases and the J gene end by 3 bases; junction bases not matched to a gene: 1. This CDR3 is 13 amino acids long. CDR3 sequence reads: CASSPDRVYEQYF. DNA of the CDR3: TGTGCCAGCTCACCGGACAGGGTCTACGAGCAGTACTTC.

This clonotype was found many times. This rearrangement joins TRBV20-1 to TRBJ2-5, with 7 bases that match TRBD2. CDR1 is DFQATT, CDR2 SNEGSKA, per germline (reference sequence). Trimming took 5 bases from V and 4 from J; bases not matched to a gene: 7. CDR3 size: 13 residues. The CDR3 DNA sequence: TGCAGTGCTGGCGGGGGTTTCGGAGAGACCCAGTACTTC. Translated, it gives CSAGGGFGETQYF.

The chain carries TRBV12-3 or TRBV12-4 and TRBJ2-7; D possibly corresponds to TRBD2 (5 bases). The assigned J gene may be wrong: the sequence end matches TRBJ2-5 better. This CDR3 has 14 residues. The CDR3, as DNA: TGTGCCAGCAGCCGGAGGCAGGCGGAGAAGACCCAGTACTTC. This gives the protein CASSRRQAEKTQYF.

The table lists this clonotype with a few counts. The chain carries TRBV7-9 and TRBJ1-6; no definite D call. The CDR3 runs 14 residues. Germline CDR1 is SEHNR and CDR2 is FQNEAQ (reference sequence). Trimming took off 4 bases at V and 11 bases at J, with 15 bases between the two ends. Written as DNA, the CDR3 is TGTGCCAGCAGCTCAGCAGGAGAGGCGGCACCCCTCCACTTT. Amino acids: CASSSAGEAAPLHF.

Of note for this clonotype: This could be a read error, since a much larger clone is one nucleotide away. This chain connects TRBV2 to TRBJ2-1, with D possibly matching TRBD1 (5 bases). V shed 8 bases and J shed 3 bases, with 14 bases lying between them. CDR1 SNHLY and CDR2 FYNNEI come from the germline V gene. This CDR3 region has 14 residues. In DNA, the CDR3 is TGTGCCAGCGGTCGACAGAGCCTCTACAATGAGCAGTTCTTC. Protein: CASGRQSLYNEQFF.

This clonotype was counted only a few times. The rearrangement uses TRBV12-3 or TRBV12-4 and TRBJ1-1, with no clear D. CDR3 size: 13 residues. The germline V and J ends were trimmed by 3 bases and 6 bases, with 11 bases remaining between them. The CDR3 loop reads CASSFRLSAEAFF. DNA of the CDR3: TGTGCCAGCAGTTTTAGATTGAGCGCTGAAGCTTTCTTT.